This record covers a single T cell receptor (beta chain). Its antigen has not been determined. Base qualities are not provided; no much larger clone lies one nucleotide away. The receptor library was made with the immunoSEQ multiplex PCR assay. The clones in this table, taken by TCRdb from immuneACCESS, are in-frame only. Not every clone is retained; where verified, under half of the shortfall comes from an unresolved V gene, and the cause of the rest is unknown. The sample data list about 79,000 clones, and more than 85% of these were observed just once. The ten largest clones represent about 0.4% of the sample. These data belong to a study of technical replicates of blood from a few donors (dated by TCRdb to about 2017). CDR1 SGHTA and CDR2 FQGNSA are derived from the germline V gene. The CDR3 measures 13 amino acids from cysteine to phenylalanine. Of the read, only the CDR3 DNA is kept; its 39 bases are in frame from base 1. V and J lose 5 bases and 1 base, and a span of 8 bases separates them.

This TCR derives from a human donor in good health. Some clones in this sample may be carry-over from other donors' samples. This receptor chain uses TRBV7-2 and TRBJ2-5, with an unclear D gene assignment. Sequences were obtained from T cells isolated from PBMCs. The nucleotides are TGTGCCAGCAGCCCACCCAGCCAAGAGACCCAGTACTTC. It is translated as CASSPPSQETQYF.